This TCR beta chain was identified in a study of T cells in Graves' hyperthyroidism and ophthalmopathy. This clonotype occurred many times. This CDR3 region has 13 residues. V gave up 3 bases and J gave up 6 bases; unmatched junction bases: 2. The source material, RNA transcripts, was used to amplify TCR beta CDR3 regions. The TCR CDR3 first-round RT-PCR relied on the HTBI primer set. TCRdb fed the multiplex PCR reads into MiXCR, producing one record per CDR3 protein. The sample consists of 300,000 to 450,000 distinct CDR3 sequences, around a quarter of them appearing once. The V gene is TRBV12-3 or TRBV12-4, the J gene TRBJ2-1, with 7 positions matching TRBD2. The clonotype originates from a man in his fifties with Graves' hyperthyroidism. The sequenced sample consisted of blood. The CDR3 nucleotides are TGTGCCAGCAGTTTGACTAGCAGCAATGAGCAGTTCTTC. It codes for CASSLTSSNEQFF.